The entry below describes one TCR beta chain. Its antigen is unknown. This entry comes from a study of monozygotic twins with inflammatory bowel disease. Study findings and constraints: The sharing of clonotypes with others was lower in IBD patients than in healthy twins, especially with disease activity.

The CDR3 covers 15 residues. Eight separate reactions per sample yielded the cDNA. TCRdb reprocessed the 5' RACE reads and stores each CDR3 protein as one record, lacking DNA. Recorded for this sample: 350,000 to 550,000 distinct CDR3 sequences. This TCR was sampled from a human donor with ulcerative colitis or Crohn's disease, or a healthy co-twin of an affected twin (not recorded which). Sequencing input: blood. The chain links TRBV12-3 or TRBV12-4 to TRBJ2-2; as DNA is missing, the TRBD1 call by TCRdb cannot be tested. CDR3 loop: CASSLASPPSGELFF.